This T cell receptor beta chain was documented in a study of neurological immune-mediated disorders. Study results and caveats: TCR clonal expansion peaked in HTLV-1-associated myelopathy patients and was lowest in multiple sclerosis patients.

TCRdb itself ran the 5' RACE reads through MiXCR, one entry per CDR3 protein. Of about 88,000 distinct CDR3 sequences in the sample, roughly 3.5% were seen once. This clonotype was found many times. Its antigen remains unknown. This CDR3 spans 16 amino acids. With V trimmed by 6 bases and J by 2 bases, 10 bases remained unmatched. Germline-derived CDR1 and CDR2 are MNHEY and SVGAGI. The sample consisted of PBMCs. The rearrangement uses TRBV6-5 and TRBJ1-5; TRBD1 aligns across 7 bases. This TCR was sampled from a young woman with multiple sclerosis. CDR3 sequence reads: CASRRQGGLGNQPQHF. CDR3 nucleotides: TGTGCCAGCAGGCGTCAGGGGGGTCTAGGCAATCAGCCCCAGCATTTT.